These 14 T cell receptor beta chains share one sample of origin, sequenced in a study of cytomegalovirus exposure and HLA in healthy donors. Amplification used 60 Vbeta primers and 13 Jbeta primers. Sequencing used immunoSEQ multiplex PCR; TCRdb keeps in-frame clones, though not all of them. Of 84,000 or so clones listed, approximately 88% are singletons. The specimen was PBMCs. These receptors were collected from a woman between 50 and 59 years old in good health and CMV-seronegative.

The rearrangement uses TRBV2 and TRBJ1-5; TRBD1 matches at 8 bases. V gave up 5 bases and J gave up 6 bases; unmatched junction bases: 3. The CDR3 consists of 13 residues. CDR1 SNHLY and CDR2 FYNNEI come from the germline V gene. The CDR3 reads CASSRTGSQPQHF. The CDR3 DNA reads TGTGCCAGCAGTCGGACAGGGAGTCAGCCCCAGCATTTT.

CDR3 coding DNA: TGTGCCAGCAGTGACCGACAGTTTAATTCACCCCTCCACTTT. Protein: CASSDRQFNSPLHF. This rearrangement joins TRBV25-1 to TRBJ1-6, with D perhaps TRBD1 (5 bases). Trimming shortened V by 3 bases and J by 6 bases, and 9 bases separated the two germline ends. Germline CDR1 is MGHDK and CDR2 is SYGVNS. The CDR3 consists of 14 residues.

The rearrangement joins TRBV2 to TRBJ2-5; D not resolved. CDR1 SNHLY and CDR2 FYNNEI come from the germline V gene. V lost 7 bases and J 2 bases, leaving 5 bases between the germline ends. The CDR3 has 11 residues. CDR3 residues: CASTQQETQYF. The CDR3 DNA reads TGTGCCAGCACACAACAAGAGACCCAGTACTTC.

The chain is built from TRBV7-6 and TRBJ2-3, with TRBD2 matching 14 bases. The CDR3 is 18 residues long. J gave up 0 bases and V 5 bases, and 7 bases lay outside the gene matches. CDR1 and CDR2 from the germline V gene are SGHVS and FNYEAQ. The CDR3 loop is CASSPRTSGRLSTDTQYF. The CDR3 DNA reads TGTGCCAGCAGCCCCAGGACTAGCGGGAGGCTCAGCACAGATACGCAGTATTTT.

This rearrangement joins TRBV6-5 to TRBJ1-4; 9 bases agree with TRBD1. CDR1 MNHEY and CDR2 SVGAGI come from the germline V gene. J lost 7 bases, V lost 2 bases, and 5 bases had no gene match. This CDR3 has 15 residues. The CDR3 sequence: CASSYTGGLGEKLFF. The CDR3 nucleotides read TGTGCCAGCAGTTACACAGGGGGCCTCGGTGAAAAACTGTTTTTT.

This clone was seen only once. The gene calls are TRBV7-8 and TRBJ2-3; 10 bases line up with TRBD2. Germline CDR1 reads SGHVS; CDR2 reads FQNEAQ. J gave up 2 bases and V 5 bases, and 10 bases lay outside the gene matches. The CDR3 length is 17 residues. CDR3 DNA: TGTGCCAGCAGCCTGACTAGCGGGTACCCCCCCACAGATACGCAGTATTTT. Its translation: CASSLTSGYPPTDTQYF. Looking up the rest from reference TRBV7-8 and TRBJ2-3 gives the full variable domain: GAGVSQSPRYKVAKRGQDVALRCDPISGHVSLFWYQQALGQGPEFLTYFQNEAQLDKSGLPSDRFFAERPEGSVSTLKIQRTQQEDSAVYLCASSLTSGYPPTDTQYFGPGTRLTVL.

The rearrangement links TRBV9 to TRBJ1-2; 9 nucleotides agree with TRBD1. This CDR3 contains 16 residues. The V segment lost 0 bases and the J segment 4 bases; nucleotides outside the gene matches: 7. Looked up from germline, CDR1 is SGDLS and CDR2 is YYNGEE. CDR3 protein: CASSVESTGGGYGYTF. Written as DNA, the CDR3 is TGTGCCAGCAGCGTAGAGTCGACAGGGGGAGGCTATGGCTACACCTTC.

This clone has just one count. J is TRBJ1-2 and V is TRBV5-4, with 7 bases fitting TRBD1. Germline CDR1 and CDR2: SGHNT and YYREEE (reference sequence). V gave up 0 bases and J gave up 7 bases; unmatched junction bases: 9. This CDR3 spans 15 amino acids. CDR3 protein: CASSLGQGMEGGYTF. CDR3 nucleotides: TGTGCCAGCAGCTTGGGACAGGGCATGGAGGGTGGCTACACCTTC.

The CDR3 protein is CASSEGRSTGELFF. The DNA of the CDR3 is TGTGCCAGCAGTGAGGGGAGGAGCACCGGGGAGCTGTTTTTT. The rearrangement links TRBV2 to TRBJ2-2; tentative D call: TRBD2 (6 bases). V was cut by 3 bases and J by 4 bases, with 9 bases left in between. Germline V lookup: CDR1 SNHLY, CDR2 FYNNEI. This CDR3 is built from 14 residues.

The chain is built from TRBV5-8 and TRBJ2-5; D is perhaps TRBD1 (6 bases). The J call is in doubt because the DNA end fits TRBJ2-7 better. Germline V gives CDR1 SGHTS, CDR2 YDEGEE. The CDR3 consists of 13 residues. This chain's CDR3 is CASTRQVAHEQYF. CDR3 sequence (DNA): TGTGCCAGCACCAGACAGGTCGCCCACGAGCAGTACTTC.

The rearrangement links TRBV10-2 to TRBJ2-3; D is undetermined. The CDR3 has 14 residues. V lost 3 bases and J 2 bases, leaving 9 bases between the germline ends. Germline CDR1 reads WSHSY; CDR2 reads SAAADI. CDR3 nucleotide sequence: TGCGCCAGCAGTGACCGAAGCCCCACAGATACGCAGTATTTT. Protein product: CASSDRSPTDTQYF.

This chain joins TRBV5-1 and TRBJ2-3; 7 bases are shared with TRBD2. This CDR3 is 16 amino acids long. The V and J ends lost 0 bases and 2 bases, in that order; junction bases with no gene match: 6. Germline CDR1 is SGHRS and CDR2 is YFSETQ. CDR3 loop: CASSLAGGGVTDTQYF. The CDR3 DNA is TGCGCCAGCAGCTTGGCGGGCGGGGGTGTCACAGATACGCAGTATTTT.

This chain links TRBV5-3 with TRBJ2-1; tentative D call: TRBD1 (6 bases). TRBV5-3 is treated as an ORF (open reading frame) with a function not yet certain. V lost 6 bases to trimming and J lost 4 bases, with 14 bases between them. The CDR3 is 14 residues long. In DNA form, the CDR3 reads TGTGCCAGAACAGGGGCGGTGATTTACAATGAGCAGTTCTTC. Its translation: CARTGAVIYNEQFF.

This clone showed up just a few times. This chain links TRBV27 with TRBJ2-2; 9 positions agree with TRBD2. Germline lookup yields CDR1 MNHEY and CDR2 SMNVEV (reference sequence). V shed 3 bases, J shed 0 bases, and the junction held 8 bases outside the gene matches. The CDR3 runs 18 residues. The CDR3 DNA reads as TGTGCCAGCAGTTTTAGTCTAGCGGGATTCGCGAACACCGGGGAGCTGTTTTTT. Amino acids: CASSFSLAGFANTGELFF.